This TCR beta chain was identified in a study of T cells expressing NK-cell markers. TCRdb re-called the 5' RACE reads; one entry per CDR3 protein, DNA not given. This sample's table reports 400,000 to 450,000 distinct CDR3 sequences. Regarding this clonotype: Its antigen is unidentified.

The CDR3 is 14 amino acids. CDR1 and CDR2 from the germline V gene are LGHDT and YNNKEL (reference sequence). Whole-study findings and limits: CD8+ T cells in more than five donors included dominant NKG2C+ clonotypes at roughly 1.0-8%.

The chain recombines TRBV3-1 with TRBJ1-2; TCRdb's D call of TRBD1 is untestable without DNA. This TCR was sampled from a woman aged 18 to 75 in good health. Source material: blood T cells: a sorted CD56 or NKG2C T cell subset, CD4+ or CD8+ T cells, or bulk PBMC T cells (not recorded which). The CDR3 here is CASSHRTGYYGYTF.